This T cell receptor (beta chain) was sequenced during a study of T cell responses to AZD1222 COVID-19 vaccine. Broader study findings: Sampling that yielded the repertoires occurred only after the peak T cell response.

The germline V gene encodes CDR1 LNHDA and CDR2 SQIVND (reference sequence). This CDR3 contains 18 residues. V lost 4 bases, J lost 1 base, and 12 bases stayed unmatched. Profiling relied on immunoSEQ multiplex PCR, and the TCRdb table lists in-frame clones only, not all of them. The sample records more than 85,000 clones, approximately 90% being singletons. Regarding this clone: Its antigen remains unidentified.

This TCR was sampled from an adult in good health. Here the sequenced sample was peripheral blood, taken on day 0 of AZD1222 vaccination. J is TRBJ1-4 and V is TRBV19; 7 positions agree with TRBD1. Here the CDR3 DNA reads TGTGCCAGTAGTACGACAGGGACGTTGTGGGGAACTAATGAAAAACTGTTTTTT. Its translation: CASSTTGTLWGTNEKLFF.